The 6 T cell receptor beta chains presented below share a single source sample, sequenced in a study of blood T cells in healthy people across ages. Using a J-beta primer mix together with a sample-barcoded 5' primer, a second PCR was run for roughly 6 to 11 cycles. One entry per CDR3 protein, called by TCRdb with MiXCR from the 5' RACE reads. This table holds more than 1,000,000 distinct CDR3 sequences, roughly a quarter found once. This sample also appeared in a second study, on T cells of mothers and their children.

The sample taken for sequencing was blood. These receptor sequences come from a girl aged 2 to 10 in good health.

This clonotype was seen only a few times. The rearrangement uses TRBV19 and TRBJ1-2; tentatively, D is TRBD1 (6 bases). CDR3 length: 15 residues. Trimming pared 2 bases from V and 4 bases from J, leaving 14 bases between. Germline loops: CDR1 LNHDA, CDR2 SQIVND (reference sequence). The CDR3 DNA follows: TGTGCCAGTAGTATAAATCTGGGGGCCACCTATGGCTACACCTTC. This codes for CASSINLGATYGYTF.

The chain joins TRBV7-2 to TRBJ2-1; tentatively, D is TRBD2 (6 bases). The length of the CDR3 is 18 residues. Germline lookup yields CDR1 SGHTA and CDR2 FQGNSA. The V end was cut by 5 bases, the J end by 3 bases, with 23 bases between. CDR3 in amino acids: CASSPTGGLALYYNEQFF. The DNA of the CDR3 is TGTGCCAGCAGCCCGACCGGTGGGCTAGCGCTCTACTACAATGAGCAGTTCTTC.

The chain recombines TRBV2 with TRBJ2-5; D call uncertain. The closer fit of TRBJ2-1 to the DNA end suggests the J call may be wrong. Germline CDR1 is SNHLY and CDR2 is FYNNEI. The CDR3 consists of 13 residues. In DNA, the CDR3 is TGTGCCAGCAGCAAAGGGCCCCAGACAAAGCAGTTCTTC. Translation gives CASSKGPQTKQFF.

This clonotype has more than one count but fewer than ten. The rearrangement uses TRBV5-4 and TRBJ2-5; 8 bases are shared with TRBD2. The CDR3 spans 15 residues. Germline V gene data show CDR1 as SGHNT and CDR2 as YYREEE (reference sequence). V lost 6 bases, J lost 4 bases, and 11 bases stayed unmatched. The CDR3 loop is CASTPARGGRETQYF. CDR3 in DNA: TGTGCCAGCACCCCGGCACGGGGGGGCAGAGAGACCCAGTACTTC.

The sample holds a few counts of this clonotype. The V call is TRBV7-3, the J call TRBJ1-4; D not certain. Germline CDR1 and CDR2: SGHTA and FQGTGA. V lost 2 bases, J lost 1 base, and 11 bases lay in between. The CDR3 is 16 residues long. DNA for the CDR3: TGTGCCAGCAGCTTACTGGGAGGTGGAACTAATGAAAAACTGTTTTTT. It codes for CASSLLGGGTNEKLFF.

The rearrangement joins TRBV10-3 to TRBJ2-5, with 8 bases lining up with TRBD2. V lost 3 bases, J lost 5 bases, and 17 bases stayed unmatched. The CDR3 loop spans 18 amino acids. Germline CDR1 ENHRY, CDR2 SYGVKD. The CDR3 DNA reads TGTGCCATCAGTGACCCACCGGCGCGGGGGGAGGGGCTGGAGACCCAGTACTTC. This encodes CAISDPPARGEGLETQYF.